The 16 T cell receptor beta chains given below trace back to one sample, sequenced in a study of blood T cells in healthy people across ages. A J-beta primer mix and a sample-barcoded 5' primer were used in a second PCR of roughly 6 to 12 cycles. TCRdb re-called the 5' RACE reads with MiXCR, one entry per CDR3 protein. The table includes roughly 860,000 distinct CDR3 sequences, around two thirds detected once. Sequencing was done on a sample of blood. The receptors were sampled from a man between 25 and 39 years old in good health.

The rearrangement links TRBV7-2 to TRBJ1-1; D not certain. CDR3 length: 15 amino acids. Germline V gene lookup returns CDR1 SGHTA and CDR2 FQGNSA. With 1 base removed from V and 0 bases from J, the gap between germline ends came to 9 bases. CDR3 DNA: TGTGCCAGCAGCTTAGAGGGCCTCATGAACACTGAAGCTTTCTTT. Its protein product is CASSLEGLMNTEAFF.

The rearrangement joins TRBV27 to TRBJ2-7; 9 nucleotides align to TRBD2. The germline V gene encodes CDR1 MNHEY and CDR2 SMNVEV (reference sequence). V lost 5 bases to trimming and J lost 3 bases; unmatched junction nucleotides: 5. The CDR3 totals 14 residues. The CDR3: CASSKTSGSYEQYF. CDR3 DNA sequence: TGTGCCAGCAGTAAGACTAGCGGAAGCTACGAGCAGTACTTC.

The chain uses TRBV9 and TRBJ2-1; D is unclear. This CDR3 region has 14 residues. In germline, CDR1 is SGDLS, CDR2 YYNGEE. V dropped 3 bases and J dropped 8 bases, with 15 bases sitting between them. The CDR3 nucleotides are TGTGCCAGCAGCGAGGAGACCCTGGGCGATGAGCAGTTCTTC. It codes for CASSEETLGDEQFF.

The chain uses TRBV5-6 and TRBJ2-4, with 11 bases matching TRBD2. The better agreement between TRBJ2-7 and the DNA end casts doubt on the J call. The CDR3 is 15 amino acids. From germline, CDR1 is SGHDT and CDR2 YYEEEE. CDR3 amino acids: CASSSSGGTTYEQYF. As DNA, the CDR3 is TGTGCCAGCAGCTCTAGCGGGGGGACCACCTACGAGCAGTACTTC.

This rearrangement joins TRBV10-3 to TRBJ1-5; 7 nucleotides match TRBD1. J lost 5 bases, V lost 6 bases, and 10 bases had no gene match. The CDR3 covers 15 residues. The germline V gene has CDR1 ENHRY and CDR2 SYGVKD. Here the CDR3 reads CAISQQGRTDQPQHF. CDR3 coding DNA: TGTGCCATCAGCCAACAGGGGAGAACGGATCAGCCCCAGCATTTT.

V usage is TRBV2 and J usage is TRBJ1-6; 7 bases line up with TRBD1. The CDR3 contains 17 residues. J gave up 0 bases and V 6 bases, and 8 bases lay outside the gene matches. Germline V gene lookup returns CDR1 SNHLY and CDR2 FYNNEI. This CDR3 reads CASRKDRTSSYNSPLHF. CDR3 coding DNA: TGTGCCAGCAGAAAGGACAGGACGAGCTCCTATAATTCACCCCTCCACTTT.

The V gene is TRBV4-3, the J gene TRBJ2-5; D remains unclear. The CDR3 extends over 14 amino acids. V was clipped by 0 bases and J by 4 bases, with 9 bases between them. CDR1 and CDR2 from the germline V gene are LGHNA and YSLEER. The CDR3 is CASSQDLQRETQYF. For the CDR3, the DNA is TGCGCCAGCAGCCAAGATTTACAGAGAGAGACCCAGTACTTC.

This chain joins TRBV9 and TRBJ2-3, with TRBD1 matching over 7 bases. CDR1 and CDR2 (germline): SGDLS, YYNGEE. After removal of 3 bases from V and 7 bases from J, the junction contained 14 bases not matched to a gene. The CDR3 spans 16 residues. CDR3 DNA sequence: TGTGCCAGCAGCGCCAGCTATGGACAGGCCGGGAATACGCAGTATTTT. Its translation: CASSASYGQAGNTQYF.

This clonotype appeared a few times. V and J are TRBV7-8 and TRBJ1-2; D gene uncertain. The CDR3 runs 14 residues. V shed 6 bases and J shed 4 bases, with 15 bases lying between them. Per the germline V gene, CDR1 is SGHVS and CDR2 is FQNEAQ. DNA of the CDR3: TGTGCCAGCAGGTCCCTTGGGCGCGGCTATGGCTACACCTTC. The encoded protein is CASRSLGRGYGYTF.

The chain employs TRBV5-1 and TRBJ2-5, with 11 nucleotides matching TRBD2. Germline CDR1 reads SGHRS; CDR2 reads YFSETQ. The V segment lost 2 bases and the J segment 5 bases; nucleotides outside the gene matches: 5. There are 15 residues in the CDR3. The chain's CDR3 is CASSFGSGGDETQYF. The DNA of the CDR3 is TGCGCCAGCAGCTTCGGTAGCGGGGGGGACGAGACCCAGTACTTC.

This clonotype appeared a few times. Here the CDR3 reads CSVEGTADYGYTF. For the CDR3, the DNA is TGCAGCGTTGAAGGGACAGCGGACTATGGCTACACCTTC. The rearrangement joins TRBV29-1 to TRBJ1-2; D is perhaps TRBD1 (6 bases). V was clipped by 1 base and J by 3 bases, with 9 bases between them. CDR3 size: 13 residues. Germline V gene sequence: CDR1 SQVTM, CDR2 ANQGSEA.

This CDR3 reads CASSKASGQPLNTEAFF. CDR3 DNA: TGTGCCAGCAGCAAAGCGTCGGGACAGCCCCTAAACACTGAAGCTTTCTTT. The rearrangement joins TRBV21-1 to TRBJ1-1; no DNA check was done on the table's D call, TRBD1. TRBV21-1 counts as a pseudogene. The CDR3 is 17 residues long.

The CDR3 nucleotides are TGTGCCAGCAGCCAGGGAATGGGCAGGGGGCAAGAGACCCAGTACTTC. It yields the protein CASSQGMGRGQETQYF. This sequence joins TRBV4-2 and TRBJ2-5, with 7 bases matching TRBD1. The V and J ends lost 3 bases and 2 bases, in that order; junction bases with no gene match: 9. From germline, CDR1 is LGHNA and CDR2 YNFKEQ. The CDR3 totals 16 residues.

A remark on this clonotype: The junction does not match germline at one end; this may be a read error. The rearrangement uses TRBV20-1 and TRBJ2-1; D unresolved. The CDR3 length is 18 residues. Germline assignment: CDR1 DFQATT and CDR2 SNEGSKA (reference sequence). The CDR3 region is CSVRDQQAGRRSYNEQFF. The CDR3 region has the DNA TGCAGTGTTAGAGATCAGCAGGCCGGCAGAAGATCCTACAATGAGCAGTTCTTC.

The chain uses TRBV6-2 or TRBV6-3 and TRBJ2-5; the D gene could be TRBD1 or TRBD2 (6 bases each). V was cut by 4 bases and J by 11 bases, with 20 bases left in between. Germline V gene sequence: CDR1 MNHEY, CDR2 SVGEGT. There are 14 residues in the CDR3. The CDR3, as DNA: TGTGCCAGCAGTTGGAGCGGGCCAGGGGAAGAGCAGTACTTC. This encodes CASSWSGPGEEQYF.

This clonotype was counted only a few times. V gene TRBV6-6 combines with J gene TRBJ1-2; D remains unclear. V lost 5 bases and J 5 bases, leaving 15 bases between the germline ends. Germline CDR1 is MNHNY and CDR2 is SVGAGI (reference sequence). The CDR3 has 14 residues. The CDR3 DNA is TGTGCCAGCAGTCCGCCCGAGACGAATTATGGCTACACCTTC. Translation: CASSPPETNYGYTF.